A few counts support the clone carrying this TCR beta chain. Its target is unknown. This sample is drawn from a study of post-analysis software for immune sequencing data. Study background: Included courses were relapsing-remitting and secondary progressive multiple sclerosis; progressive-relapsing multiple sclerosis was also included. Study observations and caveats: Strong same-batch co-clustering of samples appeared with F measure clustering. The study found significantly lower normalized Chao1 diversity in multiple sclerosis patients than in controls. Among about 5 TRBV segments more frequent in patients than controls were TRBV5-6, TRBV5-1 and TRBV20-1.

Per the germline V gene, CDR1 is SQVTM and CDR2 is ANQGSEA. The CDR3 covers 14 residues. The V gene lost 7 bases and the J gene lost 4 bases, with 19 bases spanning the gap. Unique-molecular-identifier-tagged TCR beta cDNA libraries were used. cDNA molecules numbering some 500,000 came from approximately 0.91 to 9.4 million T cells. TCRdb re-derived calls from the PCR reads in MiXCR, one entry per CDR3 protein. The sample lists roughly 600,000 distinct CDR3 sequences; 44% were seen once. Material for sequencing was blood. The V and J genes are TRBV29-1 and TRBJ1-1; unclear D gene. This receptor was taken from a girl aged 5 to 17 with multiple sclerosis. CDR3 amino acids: CSGLSTARSTEAFF. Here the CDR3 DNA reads TGCAGCGGCCTCAGCACCGCAAGGAGCACTGAAGCTTTCTTT.